What follows are 17 T cell receptor beta chains derived from one specimen sequenced in a study of cytomegalovirus exposure and HLA in healthy donors. Amplification used 60 Vbeta primers and 13 Jbeta primers. TCRdb keeps only in-frame clones here, not all; method: immunoSEQ multiplex PCR. The listing contains some 53,000 clones. The sequencing input was PBMCs. These receptors came from a woman between 55 and 75 years old in good health and CMV-seropositive.

This chain uses TRBV6-5 with TRBJ1-2; D remains unclear. V lost 2 bases to trimming and J lost 8 bases, with 12 bases between them. Germline CDR1 reads MNHEY; CDR2 reads SVGAGI. The CDR3 is made up of 13 amino acids. CDR3 sequence: CASSYPQGRGYTF. As DNA, the CDR3 is TGTGCCAGCAGTTACCCACAAGGGAGGGGCTACACCTTC.

The chain links TRBV19 to TRBJ2-5, with 7 bases lining up with TRBD1. CDR1 and CDR2 from the germline V gene are LNHDA and SQIVND (reference sequence). The CDR3 runs to 13 residues. J was trimmed by 4 bases and V by 5 bases; bases with no gene match: 4. CDR3 nucleotide sequence: TGTGCCAGTAGTGACAGGGTTACAGAGACCCAGTACTTC. Translated, it gives CASSDRVTETQYF.

This chain connects TRBV28 to TRBJ1-5; TRBD1 matches 8 bases. CDR1 is MDHEN and CDR2 is SYDVKM in the germline V gene. Trimming took 3 bases from V and 1 from J; bases not matched to a gene: 5. CDR3 length: 16 residues. In DNA form, the CDR3 reads TGTGCCAGCAGTTTGGGACAGGCTGGCAGCAATCAGCCCCAGCATTTT. Protein sequence: CASSLGQAGSNQPQHF.

The DNA of the CDR3 is TGTGCCAGCAGCCGTGACAGGGATCAGCCCCAGCATTTT. This encodes CASSRDRDQPQHF. The chain is built from TRBV2 and TRBJ1-5, with TRBD1 identical over 7 bases. V lost 6 bases and J lost 5; bases outside the gene matches: 4. Germline CDR1 reads SNHLY; CDR2 reads FYNNEI. This CDR3 is 13 amino acids long.

The CDR3 loop is CASSEALGRVGVNNSPLHF. The CDR3 DNA reads TGTGCCAGCAGTGAAGCGCTGGGCAGGGTAGGGGTTAATAATTCACCCCTCCACTTT. The chain links TRBV6-1 to TRBJ1-6; weak D call: TRBD1 (5 bases). CDR1 and CDR2 from the germline V gene are MNHNS and SASEGT. CDR3 size: 19 residues. The germline V and J ends were trimmed by 0 bases and 5 bases, with 20 bases remaining between them.

For the CDR3, the DNA is TGTGCCAGCAGTTACGCGGGGGCCTCCTACGAGCAGTACTTC. Its translation: CASSYAGASYEQYF. V is TRBV6-5 and J is TRBJ2-7; possible D gene TRBD2, 7 bases. CDR3 size: 14 residues. With 2 bases removed from V and 0 bases from J, the gap between germline ends came to 8 bases. Germline V gene sequence: CDR1 MNHEY, CDR2 SVGAGI.

This chain connects TRBV27 to TRBJ1-2, with TRBD1 matching over 8 bases. Unmatched junction bases numbered 3, after V lost 6 bases and J lost 6 bases. There are 12 residues in the CDR3. The germline gives CDR1 MNHEY, CDR2 SMNVEV (reference sequence). The CDR3 DNA reads as TGTGCCAGCAGCAGGGGGCGCGATGGCTACACCTTC. Protein sequence: CASSRGRDGYTF.

This chain links TRBV29-1 with TRBJ1-1; no clear D gene. The CDR3 length is 13 residues. The germline V gene encodes CDR1 SQVTM and CDR2 ANQGSEA. V gave up 4 bases and J gave up 0 bases, with 9 bases separating them. DNA of the CDR3: TGCAGCGTTGCAAAAAATCTGAACACTGAAGCTTTCTTT. Translating gives CSVAKNLNTEAFF.

The J gene is TRBJ1-5, the V gene TRBV14; maybe TRBD1 (5 bases). Trimming cost V 4 bases and J 6 bases, with 10 bases left between them. The CDR3 runs 13 residues. Per the germline V gene, CDR1 is SGHDN and CDR2 is FVKESK. The CDR3 coding sequence is TGTGCCAGCAGCCCAATGGGGGGTCAGCCCCAGCATTTT. Its translation is CASSPMGGQPQHF. Variable domain in full (rest from reference TRBV14 and TRBJ1-5): EAGVTQFPSHSVIEKGQTVTLRCDPISGHDNLYWYRRVMGKEIKFLLHFVKESKQDESGMPNNRFLAERTGGTYSTLKVQPAELEDSGVYFCASSPMGGQPQHFGDGTRLSIL.

CDR3 amino acids: CASSYRTGVRAEAFF. CDR3 in DNA: TGTGCCAGCAGTTACAGGACAGGGGTAAGGGCTGAAGCTTTCTTT. V gene TRBV6-5 combines with J gene TRBJ1-1, with 9 bases fitting TRBD1. Per the germline V gene, CDR1 is MNHEY and CDR2 is SVGAGI. The CDR3 loop spans 15 amino acids. With V trimmed by 2 bases and J by 6 bases, 7 bases remained unmatched.

The CDR3 nucleotides are TGCGCCAGCAGCCATGGACAGGGGTATGGCTACACCTTC. Amino acid sequence: CASSHGQGYGYTF. The V call is TRBV4-1, the J call TRBJ1-2, with 9 bases matching TRBD1. The trim removed 3 bases at V and 5 bases at J, leaving 1 base unmatched. This CDR3 is built from 13 residues. Per germline, CDR1 MGHRA and CDR2 YSYEKL.

The chain carries TRBV5-1 and TRBJ2-5; 7 bases match TRBD1. With 5 bases clipped from V and 1 base from J, the junction kept 5 bases outside the gene matches. The CDR3 length is 14 residues. Germline CDR1 reads SGHRS; CDR2 reads YFSETQ. The CDR3 loop reads CASRLGQPQETQYF. DNA for the CDR3: TGCGCCAGCAGGCTGGGACAGCCCCAAGAGACCCAGTACTTC.

This chain uses TRBV7-9 with TRBJ2-5; 8 bases align to TRBD2. V trimming: 7 bases; J trimming: 6 bases; junction bases outside the gene matches: 13. The length of the CDR3 is 15 residues. The germline V gene has CDR1 SEHNR and CDR2 FQNEAQ (reference sequence). The CDR3 region is CASTDHSGVGQTQYF. The CDR3 region has the DNA TGTGCCAGCACCGACCATAGCGGGGTCGGGCAGACCCAGTACTTC.

The chain joins TRBV6-1 to TRBJ2-4, with 10 bases that match TRBD2. V trimming: 10 bases; J trimming: 5 bases; junction bases outside the gene matches: 11. The CDR3 runs 15 residues. The V gene's germline CDR1 is MNHNS and CDR2 SASEGT. CDR3 DNA: TGTGCCACCCGATCCAGCGGGGGGGCCGAAAACATTCAGTACTTC. Translated, it gives CATRSSGGAENIQYF.

J is TRBJ2-7 and V is TRBV28; TRBD1 aligns across 10 bases. Germline-derived CDR1 and CDR2 are MDHEN and SYDVKM. The CDR3 consists of 15 residues. The V and J ends lost 6 bases and 2 bases, in that order; junction bases with no gene match: 7. Here the CDR3 reads CASSPVGTGAYEQYF. DNA of the CDR3: TGTGCCAGCAGCCCAGTGGGGACAGGGGCCTACGAGCAGTACTTC.

The V call is TRBV10-3, the J call TRBJ1-5; the D is unclear. Trimming removed 2 bases from V and 5 bases from J, with 16 bases in between. The CDR3 contains 16 residues. Looked up from germline, CDR1 is ENHRY and CDR2 is SYGVKD. The CDR3 DNA reads TGTGCCATCAGTGAGATGTTGGTCGGTGGTGATCAGCCCCAGCATTTT. Translation gives CAISEMLVGGDQPQHF.

The genes are TRBV5-1 and TRBJ2-3, with 9 bases aligning to TRBD2. This CDR3 spans 17 amino acids. V was pared by 0 bases and J by 5 bases, with 10 bases of the junction left unmatched. The germline V gene encodes CDR1 SGHRS and CDR2 YFSETQ. This CDR3 reads CASSLAGSGGSGDTQYF. Here the CDR3 DNA reads TGCGCCAGCAGCTTGGCTGGTAGCGGGGGCTCGGGAGATACGCAGTATTTT.